The rows below give T cell receptor beta chains drawn from one sample of a study of cytomegalovirus exposure and HLA in healthy donors. Data came from immunoSEQ multiplex PCR; TCRdb stores just in-frame clones and leaves some out. The sample comprises roughly 120,000 clones, around 78% of which are singletons, and roughly 2% rests with the top ten. Sequencing was done on a sample of PBMCs. The receptors derive from a man aged 50 or older in good health and CMV-seronegative. The CDR3 runs from the conserved cysteine through the conserved F or W. The D gene is left open where the match is weak. Clone size appears in some rows only: once, few, many, or a class for an expanded clone.

d_gene,v_gene,j_gene,abundance,CDR3nt,CDR3aa
TRBD2,TRBV7-9,TRBJ2-1,.,TGTGCCAGCAGCTTAGTTAGCGGGGGGGCCTACAATGAGCAGTTCTTC,CASSLVSGGAYNEQFF
.,TRBV18,TRBJ1-5,.,TGTGCCAGCTCGAAGGACAGAGGATTCAATCAGCCCCAGCATTTT,CASSKDRGFNQPQHF
.,TRBV7-2,TRBJ2-1,.,TGTGCCAGCAGCTTAGTTCGGAGCTCCTACAATGAGCAGTTCTTC,CASSLVRSSYNEQFF
.,TRBV2,TRBJ2-3,few,TGTGCCAGCACCAGACTACGCACAGATACGCAGTATTTT,CASTRLRTDTQYF
TRBD1,TRBV7-9,TRBJ1-6,.,TGTTCCAGCAGCGCCGGGGGGACAGGGGAGAATTCACCCCTCCACTTT,CSSSAGGTGENSPLHF
.,TRBV11-3,TRBJ2-5,.,TGTGCCAGCAGCCTTAGCGCCCAAGAGACCCAGTACTTC,CASSLSAQETQYF
.,TRBV5-4,TRBJ1-1,.,TGTGCCAGCAGCTTCCAGAACACTGAAGCTTTCTTT,CASSFQNTEAFF
.,TRBV7-2,TRBJ2-2,.,TGTGCCAGCAGCTTAGATGAGGGCGGGGAGCTGTTTTTT,CASSLDEGGELFF
TRBD2,TRBV7-3,TRBJ2-3,.,TGTGCCAGCAGCCCTGGGGGGGCGGGGGGAGATACGCAGTATTTT,CASSPGGAGGDTQYF
.,TRBV6-5,TRBJ1-1,.,TGTGCCAGCAGTTACATGAGGGACTTGAGCACTGAAGCTTTCTTT,CASSYMRDLSTEAFF
.,TRBV6-1,TRBJ1-1,.,TGTGCCAGCAGTGTCAGGGCAATGAACACTGAAGCTTTCTTT,CASSVRAMNTEAFF
TRBD2,TRBV2,TRBJ2-1,.,TGTGCCAGCAGGAAACGGACTAGCGGGGGGGCTTTCAATGAGCAGTTCTTC,CASRKRTSGGAFNEQFF
TRBD2,TRBV19,TRBJ2-1,few,TGTGCCAGTAGTACCTCTGGACTAGCGGAATACAATGAGCAGTTCTTC,CASSTSGLAEYNEQFF
.,TRBV7-9,TRBJ2-6,few,TGTGCCAGCAGCCACAGGGGGGCCAACGTCCTGACTTTC,CASSHRGANVLTF
.,TRBV5-1,TRBJ1-3,.,TGCGCCAGCAGCTTGGATTACGGCTCTGGAAACACCATATATTTT,CASSLDYGSGNTIYF
TRBD1,TRBV5-4,TRBJ1-2,few,TGTGCCAGCAGTTCCGGACAGGGCACTAACTATGGCTACACCTTC,CASSSGQGTNYGYTF
.,TRBV30,TRBJ1-2,few,TGTGCCTGGAGTGTACTCTCCCGGTATGGCTACACCTTC,CAWSVLSRYGYTF
.,TRBV2,TRBJ1-1,.,TGTGCCGCCAGGTCCAGGGAGAACACTGAAGCTTTCTTT,CAARSRENTEAFF
.,TRBV29-1,TRBJ1-5,.,TGCAGCGTTGAAGATCAGGTTGGCCAGCCCCAGCATTTT,CSVEDQVGQPQHF
.,TRBV5-1,TRBJ1-3,.,TGCGCCAGCAGCTTGACAAGCTCTGGAAACACCATATATTTT,CASSLTSSGNTIYF
.,TRBV9,TRBJ2-2,.,TGTGCCAGCAGCCACCGGACAGAAAACACCGGGGAGTTGTTTTTT,CASSHRTENTGELFF
TRBD1,TRBV4-2,TRBJ2-6,once,TGTGCCAGCAGCCAAGCAGGGGGAAGGCCAAACTCTGGGGCCAACGTCCTGACTTTC,CASSQAGGRPNSGANVLTF
.,TRBV7-2,TRBJ1-5,.,TGTGCCAGCAGCTCTCAGGATAAACAGCCCCAGCATTTT,CASSSQDKQPQHF
TRBD1,TRBV7-2,TRBJ1-5,.,TGTGCCAGCAGCTCCGCTGGACAGGTGAATCAGCCCCAGCATTTT,CASSSAGQVNQPQHF
.,TRBV12-5,TRBJ2-3,.,TGTGCTAGTGGTCCCCCCGGTGACACAGATACGCAGTATTTT,CASGPPGDTDTQYF
TRBD2,TRBV2,TRBJ2-3,few,TGTGCCAGCAAAAGCGGGGGGGGTTATGATACGCAGTATTTT,CASKSGGGYDTQYF
.,TRBV5-6,TRBJ2-5,once,TGTGCCAGCAGCTTGTTAGTCCAAGAGACCCAGTACTTC,CASSLLVQETQYF
TRBD1,TRBV5-4,TRBJ2-3,.,TGTGCCAGCAGCAACCGACAGGGATCCACAGATACGCAGTATTTT,CASSNRQGSTDTQYF
.,TRBV19,TRBJ2-3,.,TGTGCCAGTGGGGGGGGCGGAAGCACAGATACGCAGTATTTT,CASGGGGSTDTQYF
TRBD2,TRBV5-1,TRBJ2-3,.,TGCGCCAGCAGCTTGAGTAGCGGGGGATCAGATACGCAGTATTTT,CASSLSSGGSDTQYF
.,TRBV13,TRBJ2-3,.,TGTGCCAGCAGCTTAGGCGGGGTTGCAGATACGCAGTATTTT,CASSLGGVADTQYF
.,TRBV6-6,TRBJ2-3,.,TGTGCCAGCAGTTACCGGCTAGCGAAAGATACGCAGTATTTT,CASSYRLAKDTQYF
.,TRBV19,TRBJ1-1,.,TGTGCCAGTAGTATAGACGGGGTGAACACTGAAGCTTTCTTT,CASSIDGVNTEAFF
TRBD2,TRBV9,TRBJ2-7,.,TGTGCCAGCAGCGTAGACGGTGGGGCTAGCGGCTCCTACGAGCAGTACTTC,CASSVDGGASGSYEQYF
.,TRBV5-1,TRBJ1-4,.,TGCGCCAGCAGCCCGCAGGGCCAGGCCGGCGGTGAAAAACTGTTTTTT,CASSPQGQAGGEKLFF
TRBD2,TRBV30,TRBJ2-1,.,TGTGCCTGGGGTCACTCGGGACTAGCGGGCTCCTACAATGGGCAGTTCTTC,CAWGHSGLAGSYNGQFF
.,TRBV10-3,TRBJ1-2,.,TGTGCCATCAGTGTAGGAGAGGCTGCGACTGGCTACACCTTC,CAISVGEAATGYTF
TRBD2,TRBV5-4,TRBJ2-5,.,TGTGCCAGCAGCTTGAGGACTAGCGGGGGTCGGGAGACCCAGTACTTC,CASSLRTSGGRETQYF
TRBD2,TRBV12-5,TRBJ2-1,.,TGTGCTAGTGGTTTGGGCCGATCTAGCGGGAGCTCCTACAATGAGCAGTTCTTC,CASGLGRSSGSSYNEQFF
TRBD1,TRBV28,TRBJ2-2,.,TGTGCCAGCAGTTTCTCCGTCAGGGGGCTCACCGGGGAGCTGTTTTTT,CASSFSVRGLTGELFF
.,TRBV9,TRBJ2-7,.,TGTGCCAGCAGCGTATCGGAGTACTTC,CASSVSEYF